This is a list of T cell receptor beta chains from one sample in a study of blood T cell repertoires in COVID-19. The assay was immunoSEQ multiplex PCR, and TCRdb's table has in-frame clones only and misses some. The sample lists approximately 280,000 clones; around 84% were seen once. The source material was peripheral blood. The receptors derive from a human donor with COVID-19, enrolled during active disease. The donor label of this sample is uncertain. Each CDR3 is given with its conserved first and last residue. Fields, in order: clone size, V gene, J gene, D gene, CDR3 DNA, CDR3 protein. A D gene is named only where the DNA matches it firmly. The size field is filled for only some rows; it gives once, few, many or a size class.

.,TRBV2,TRBJ1-2,.,TGTGCCAGCATTGGTGAAAACACCGGGGGCTACACCTTC,CASIGENTGGYTF
.,TRBV27,TRBJ2-7,.,TGTGCCAGCAGTCCCACCGGGAGCGTTTGGGAGCAGTACTTC,CASSPTGSVWEQYF
.,TRBV7-9,TRBJ1-2,.,TGTGCCAGCAGCTTCGAGGGTCATGGCTACACCTTC,CASSFEGHGYTF
.,TRBV20-1,TRBJ1-5,.,TGCAGTGCTAATGACAGGCGCAATCAGCCCCAGCATTTT,CSANDRRNQPQHF
.,TRBV11-3,TRBJ2-1,.,TGTGCCAGCAGCTTGGACAGATTTCAAGGGAATGAGCAGTTCTTC,CASSLDRFQGNEQFF
.,TRBV7-2,TRBJ2-5,TRBD2,TGTGCCAGCAGCGAGTATAGCGGGAGGGCCGGAGAGACCCAGTACTTC,CASSEYSGRAGETQYF
few,TRBV29-1,TRBJ2-5,.,TGCAGCACCCGGTCGGAGACCCAGTACTTC,CSTRSETQYF
.,TRBV11-2,TRBJ1-4,TRBD1,TGTGCCAGCAGCTTAGGGACAGGGGAAAAACTGTTTTTT,CASSLGTGEKLFF
.,TRBV30,TRBJ2-2,.,TGTGCCTGGAGAGCGAGCCCGAGCACCGGGGAGCTGTTTTTT,CAWRASPSTGELFF
.,TRBV10-3,TRBJ1-2,.,TGTGCCATCAGTGAGTCGACTGGAGATGGCTACACCTTC,CAISESTGDGYTF
.,TRBV5-4,TRBJ2-7,TRBD2,TGTGCCAGCAGCCCGTCTCTAGCGGGGGGGGCCGAGCAGTACTTC,CASSPSLAGGAEQYF
few,TRBV7-9,TRBJ2-2,.,TGTGCCAGCAGATCGGGGGTTACACCGAACACCGGGGAGCTGTTTTTT,CASRSGVTPNTGELFF
.,TRBV28,TRBJ2-2,.,TGTGCCAGCAGTTTAGGCAGCGCGAACACCGGGGAGCTGTTTTTT,CASSLGSANTGELFF
.,TRBV2,TRBJ1-6,.,TGTGCCAGCAGTGAATCGTCGTCGTGGGGGGCCTATAATTCACCCCTCCACTTT,CASSESSSWGAYNSPLHF
.,TRBV10-3,TRBJ1-1,TRBD1,TGTGCCATCAGTGATCATAGGACAGGGCGAGACACTGAAGCTTTCTTT,CAISDHRTGRDTEAFF
.,TRBV3-1/TRBV3-2,TRBJ2-2,.,TGTGCCAGCAGCCAAATTCCGGACAGCGGCGGGGAGCTGTTTTTT,CASSQIPDSGGELFF
.,TRBV30,TRBJ2-7,TRBD1,TGTGCCGGGGGGTCTTTCAGGGGGCTTTCCGAGCAGTACTTC,CAGGSFRGLSEQYF
.,TRBV6-1,TRBJ1-4,.,TGTGCCAGCAGTGAAAGCGGGCTTTTGGGAAAACTGTTTTTT,CASSESGLLGKLFF
.,TRBV6-2/TRBV6-3,TRBJ2-3,.,TGTGCCAGCAGTTACATACTCAAAGGGGCAGATACGCAGTATTTT,CASSYILKGADTQYF
few,TRBV6-5,TRBJ1-5,.,TGTGCCAGCAGCCTGACTTGGCAGCCCAATCAGCCCCAGCATTTT,CASSLTWQPNQPQHF
.,TRBV29-1,TRBJ2-1,.,TGCAGCGTTGTCGGGGGGCTGGTGAATGATGAGCAGTTCTTC,CSVVGGLVNDEQFF
once,TRBV18,TRBJ1-1,.,TGTGCCAGCTCACCGCGGGTGGACACTGAAGCTTTCTTT,CASSPRVDTEAFF
.,TRBV7-2,TRBJ2-5,TRBD2,TGTGCCAGCAGCTTACCTGGGGCGGGAGCGGTGGAGACCCAGTACTTC,CASSLPGAGAVETQYF
.,TRBV5-6,TRBJ1-1,TRBD1,TGTGCCAGCAGCTGGACAGGGCTAAACACTGAAGCTTTCTTT,CASSWTGLNTEAFF
.,TRBV7-9,TRBJ1-2,.,TGTGCCAGCACCCCCTCAGACTATGGCTACACCTTC,CASTPSDYGYTF
once,TRBV29-1,TRBJ1-1,.,TGCAGCGTCGAAGGGGCTATGAACACTGAAGCTTTCTTT,CSVEGAMNTEAFF
.,TRBV6-2/TRBV6-3,TRBJ2-7,.,TGTGCCAGCAGCTCGGACAGCTACGAGCAGTACTTC,CASSSDSYEQYF
.,TRBV7-6,TRBJ2-5,TRBD1,TGTGCCAGCAGCTCAGCATCCGGGACAGGGGCGTTGGAGACCCAGTACTTC,CASSSASGTGALETQYF
few,TRBV7-9,TRBJ1-3,.,TGTGCCAGCAGCGCCCGGCGGGGGCAAGGAAACACCATATATTTT,CASSARRGQGNTIYF
.,TRBV5-1,TRBJ1-1,.,TGCGCCAGCAGCTTGGTCCCCATGAACACTGAAGCTTTCTTT,CASSLVPMNTEAFF